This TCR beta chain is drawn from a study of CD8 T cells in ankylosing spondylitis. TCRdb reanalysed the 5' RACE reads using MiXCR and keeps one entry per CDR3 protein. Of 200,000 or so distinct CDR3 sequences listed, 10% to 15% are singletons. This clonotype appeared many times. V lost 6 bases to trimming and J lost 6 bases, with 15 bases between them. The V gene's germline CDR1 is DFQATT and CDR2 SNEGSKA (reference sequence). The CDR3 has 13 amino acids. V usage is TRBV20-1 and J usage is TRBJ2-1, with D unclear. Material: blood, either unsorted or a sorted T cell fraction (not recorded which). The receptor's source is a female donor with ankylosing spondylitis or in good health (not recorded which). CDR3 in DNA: TGCAGTGCCGAGTTACCTCCTAGCAATGAGCAGTTCTTC. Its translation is CSAELPPSNEQFF.